The rows below give T cell receptor beta chains drawn from one sample of a study of blood T cell repertoires in COVID-19. TCRdb's copy holds only in-frame clones and misses some; the assay was immunoSEQ multiplex PCR. The sample contains fewer than 300,000 clones, around 90% of which appear only once. The sequenced sample consisted of peripheral blood. The receptors stem from a woman aged 25 to 39 with acute or convalescent COVID-19. Both conserved end residues are part of each CDR3. A D gene is named only where the DNA matches it firmly. For some rows the clone size is stated as once, few or many, or as a class when expanded; others skip it.

CDR3nt: TGCGCCAGCAGCTTGGGACAGCTCACCGGGGAGCTGTTTTTT; CDR3aa: CASSLGQLTGELFF; len: 14; d_gene: -; j_gene: TRBJ2-2; abundance: few; v_gene: TRBV5-1
CDR3nt: TGTGCCAGCAGCCCCTACCAAGAGACCCAGTACTTC; CDR3aa: CASSPYQETQYF; len: 12; d_gene: -; j_gene: TRBJ2-5; abundance: once; v_gene: TRBV5-6
CDR3nt: TGTGCCAGCAGTACCGGGACACCGATCTACGAGCAGTACTTC; CDR3aa: CASSTGTPIYEQYF; len: 14; d_gene: -; j_gene: TRBJ2-7; abundance: -; v_gene: TRBV6-5
CDR3nt: TGTGCCAGCAGCTTGGGGGATAGCGGAGGAAGGGAGACCCAGTACTTC; CDR3aa: CASSLGDSGGRETQYF; len: 16; d_gene: -; j_gene: TRBJ2-5; abundance: -; v_gene: TRBV5-4
CDR3nt: TGTGCCAGCAGTAAACTAGCGGGGGCCTACAATGAGCAGTTCTTC; CDR3aa: CASSKLAGAYNEQFF; len: 15; d_gene: TRBD2; j_gene: TRBJ2-1; abundance: -; v_gene: TRBV6-2/TRBV6-3
CDR3nt: TGCGCCAGCAGCCTGATAACAGGGAATGAGCAGTTCTTC; CDR3aa: CASSLITGNEQFF; len: 13; d_gene: -; j_gene: TRBJ2-1; abundance: once; v_gene: TRBV5-1
CDR3nt: TGTGCCACCAGTGATCCCGGGACTAGCGGGGCCAATGAGCAGTTCTTC; CDR3aa: CATSDPGTSGANEQFF; len: 16; d_gene: TRBD2; j_gene: TRBJ2-1; abundance: -; v_gene: TRBV24-1
CDR3nt: TGTGCCAGCAGTCCGCGGGGAGCCAGCTATGGCTACACCTTC; CDR3aa: CASSPRGASYGYTF; len: 14; d_gene: -; j_gene: TRBJ1-2; abundance: -; v_gene: TRBV27
CDR3nt: TGTGCCAGCAGCCCAGGGACAGGGTTCACAGATACGCAGTATTTT; CDR3aa: CASSPGTGFTDTQYF; len: 15; d_gene: TRBD1; j_gene: TRBJ2-3; abundance: -; v_gene: TRBV5-6
CDR3nt: TGTGCCAGCAGCCTTCTAGCGGGAGGCTACGATACGCAGTATTTT; CDR3aa: CASSLLAGGYDTQYF; len: 15; d_gene: TRBD2; j_gene: TRBJ2-3; abundance: -; v_gene: TRBV5-6
CDR3nt: TGTGCCATCACCGGACTAGCGGTCGGCGGGGAGCTGTTTTTT; CDR3aa: CAITGLAVGGELFF; len: 14; d_gene: TRBD2; j_gene: TRBJ2-2; abundance: -; v_gene: TRBV10-3
CDR3nt: TGTGCCAGCAGCTTAGAGTCCCTATACAATGAGCAGTTCTTC; CDR3aa: CASSLESLYNEQFF; len: 14; d_gene: -; j_gene: TRBJ2-1; abundance: -; v_gene: TRBV7-2
CDR3nt: TGTGCCTGGAGCTTTCTAGCGGGAGTGGGTATTTCGGGCGAGCAGTACTTC; CDR3aa: CAWSFLAGVGISGEQYF; len: 17; d_gene: TRBD2; j_gene: TRBJ2-7; abundance: -; v_gene: TRBV30
CDR3nt: TGTGCCAGCAGCTTAGAGCCCGCTAGCGGGAACTACGAGCAGTACTTC; CDR3aa: CASSLEPASGNYEQYF; len: 16; d_gene: TRBD2; j_gene: TRBJ2-7; abundance: -; v_gene: TRBV11-2
CDR3nt: TGCGCCAGCAGCTTGGAGGTAGCGGGAGGCACCGGGGAGCTGTTTTTT; CDR3aa: CASSLEVAGGTGELFF; len: 16; d_gene: TRBD2; j_gene: TRBJ2-2; abundance: once; v_gene: TRBV5-1
CDR3nt: TGTGCCAGCAGTCCCGCAGGGGGGACCCAGTACTTC; CDR3aa: CASSPAGGTQYF; len: 12; d_gene: TRBD1; j_gene: TRBJ2-5; abundance: few; v_gene: TRBV12-3/TRBV12-4
CDR3nt: TGTGCCAGCTCTCCGAGACAGGTTTTACCACCCCAGCATTTT; CDR3aa: CASSPRQVLPPQHF; len: 14; d_gene: -; j_gene: TRBJ1-5; abundance: -; v_gene: TRBV18
CDR3nt: TGTGCCAGCAGTTTGGTACAGAACACCGGGGAGCTGTTTTTT; CDR3aa: CASSLVQNTGELFF; len: 14; d_gene: -; j_gene: TRBJ2-2; abundance: -; v_gene: TRBV6-6
CDR3nt: TGTGCCAGCCGTCCCCCGGGACACCAAGTTGGGGAGCAGTTCTTC; CDR3aa: CASRPPGHQVGEQFF; len: 15; d_gene: -; j_gene: TRBJ2-1; abundance: -; v_gene: TRBV6-5
CDR3nt: TGTGCCAGCAGCAAACCGGGACTAGCGGGGTACACAGATACGCAGTATTTT; CDR3aa: CASSKPGLAGYTDTQYF; len: 17; d_gene: TRBD2; j_gene: TRBJ2-3; abundance: -; v_gene: TRBV6-2/TRBV6-3
CDR3nt: TGCAGCGTTGTCGGGGGGGGCTACACCTTC; CDR3aa: CSVVGGGYTF; len: 10; d_gene: -; j_gene: TRBJ1-2; abundance: -; v_gene: TRBV29-1
CDR3nt: TGTGCCAGCAGGGCGGGGACAGAAGTTGGTAAACTGTTTTTT; CDR3aa: CASRAGTEVGKLFF; len: 14; d_gene: TRBD1; j_gene: TRBJ1-4; abundance: -; v_gene: TRBV6-5
CDR3nt: TGTGCCAGCAGTTATGGACTAGCGTGGGAGCAGTACTTC; CDR3aa: CASSYGLAWEQYF; len: 13; d_gene: TRBD2; j_gene: TRBJ2-7; abundance: -; v_gene: TRBV6-2/TRBV6-3
CDR3nt: TGTGCCAGCAGTCCGATACCCTGGACAGATATTGGCTACACCTTC; CDR3aa: CASSPIPWTDIGYTF; len: 15; d_gene: -; j_gene: TRBJ1-2; abundance: -; v_gene: TRBV27
CDR3nt: TGTGCCTGGAGGGGTTCTACAGGGCTTTACGAGCAGTACTTC; CDR3aa: CAWRGSTGLYEQYF; len: 14; d_gene: -; j_gene: TRBJ2-7; abundance: -; v_gene: TRBV30
CDR3nt: TGTGCCAGCAGCCAACCGGGACTAGCGGGTGCAAATGAGCAGTTCTTC; CDR3aa: CASSQPGLAGANEQFF; len: 16; d_gene: TRBD2; j_gene: TRBJ2-1; abundance: -; v_gene: TRBV4-2